This TCR beta chain appears in the sequencing data of a study of T cell changes during pregnancy in multiple sclerosis. Sequencing used immunoSEQ multiplex PCR; TCRdb keeps in-frame clones, though not all of them. The sample carries just under 20,000 clones, about 89% recorded once. CDR3 size: 15 residues. Per the germline V gene, CDR1 is MNHNS and CDR2 is SASEGT. The trim removed 2 bases at V and 3 bases at J, leaving 5 bases unmatched. Only a few counts were recorded for this clone. The chain links TRBV6-1 to TRBJ2-7; 9 positions match TRBD1. This specimen was CD8+ T cells from peripheral blood mononuclear cells, taken in the second trimester of pregnancy. The receptor's source is a female donor in good health, enrolled as a control in a pregnancy study. CDR3 protein: CASSESPDRGYEQYF. Here the CDR3 DNA reads TGTGCCAGCAGTGAATCTCCGGACAGGGGCTACGAGCAGTACTTC.